The 32 T cell receptor beta chains listed next were all sequenced from one sample in a study of blood T cell repertoires in COVID-19. Profiled with immunoSEQ multiplex PCR; TCRdb holds only in-frame clones, not every one. The table lists more than 150,000 clones, roughly 80% of them singletons. Sequencing used peripheral blood. The receptors derive from a man aged 18 to 29 with active or convalescent COVID-19.

The chain employs TRBV28 and TRBJ1-5, with 7 bases identical to TRBD1. Germline CDR1 MDHEN, CDR2 SYDVKM. The CDR3 spans 16 residues. Unmatched junction bases numbered 3, after V lost 0 bases and J lost 1 base. CDR3 protein: CASSLWTGRSNQPQHF. As DNA, the CDR3 is TGTGCCAGCAGTTTATGGACAGGGAGGAGCAATCAGCCCCAGCATTTT.

The V call is TRBV12-3 or TRBV12-4, the J call TRBJ1-1; tentative D call: TRBD1 (6 bases). CDR3 length equals 12 residues. V dropped 6 bases and J dropped 4 bases, with 9 bases sitting between them. The CDR3 loop is CASRTGSTEAFF. The DNA of the CDR3 is TGTGCCAGCAGGACAGGATCCACTGAAGCTTTCTTT.

The chain has TRBV4-1 and TRBJ1-3, with 8 bases lining up with TRBD1. V was clipped by 1 base and J by 2 bases; unmatched bases: 7. CDR3 length: 17 residues. The V gene's germline CDR1 is MGHRA and CDR2 YSYEKL. CDR3 region: CASSQGGQVGTGNTIYF. CDR3 nucleotide sequence: TGCGCCAGCAGCCAAGGGGGACAGGTTGGGACTGGAAACACCATATATTTT.

The chain is built from TRBV7-3 and TRBJ2-1, with 16 bases fitting TRBD2. From germline, CDR1 is SGHTA and CDR2 FQGTGA. This CDR3 contains 16 residues. V shed 5 bases and J 10 bases; nucleotides not matched to a gene: 8. The CDR3 here is CASSPAGTSGRGEQFF. CDR3 in DNA: TGTGCCAGCAGCCCCGCCGGGACTAGCGGGAGGGGGGAGCAGTTCTTC.

As concerns this clone: Other nucleotide sequences in the sample specify the same CDR3. This rearrangement joins TRBV5-1 to TRBJ2-7, with D uncertain. Germline CDR1 SGHRS, CDR2 YFSETQ. The germline V and J ends were trimmed by 4 bases and 0 bases, with 11 bases remaining between them. The CDR3 runs 14 residues. CDR3 nucleotide sequence: TGCGCCAGCAGCCCCCGGGTCAGCTCCTACGAGCAGTACTTC. As protein: CASSPRVSSYEQYF.

V and J are TRBV3-1 (or the pseudogene TRBV3-2) and TRBJ2-1; 14 positions agree with TRBD2. Germline CDR1 and CDR2: LGHDT and YNNKEL (reference sequence). Germline trimming cut 0 bases from V and 9 bases from J; bases unmatched to any gene: 4. The CDR3 consists of 16 residues. The CDR3 DNA follows: TGTGCCAGCAGCCAAGAATCGGGACTAGCGGGAGCTGAGCAGTTCTTC. It encodes CASSQESGLAGAEQFF.

The chain employs TRBV7-2 and TRBJ2-5; D perhaps matches TRBD2 (7 bases). CDR3 length equals 16 residues. Germline V gene data show CDR1 as SGHTA and CDR2 as FQGNSA. The germline V and J ends were trimmed by 5 bases and 0 bases, with 16 bases remaining between them. The CDR3 region is CASSRGGGPYQETQYF. CDR3 nucleotide sequence: TGTGCCAGCAGCAGAGGGGGGGGCCCGTACCAAGAGACCCAGTACTTC. The entire variable domain, with the rest obtained from reference TRBV7-2 and TRBJ2-5, is as follows: GAGVSQSPSNKVTEKGKDVELRCDPISGHTALYWYRQSLGQGLEFLIYFQGNSAPDKSGLPSDRFSAERTGGSVSTLTIQRTQQEDSAVYLCASSRGGGPYQETQYFGPGTRLLVL.

The rearrangement joins TRBV11-3 to TRBJ1-1; no clear D gene. Germline V gene lookup returns CDR1 SGHNT and CDR2 YENEEA. CDR3 length equals 13 residues. The V and J ends lost 1 base and 1 base respectively, with 4 bases between them. The CDR3 region is CASSLGQNTEAFF. CDR3 nucleotide sequence: TGTGCCAGCAGCTTAGGACAGAACACTGAAGCTTTCTTT.

This clone was seen a single time. The V gene is TRBV7-2, the J gene TRBJ2-1, with 9 bases matching TRBD2. V shed 6 bases, J shed 0 bases, and the junction held 12 bases outside the gene matches. The CDR3 has 18 residues. The germline gives CDR1 SGHTA, CDR2 FQGNSA. This CDR3 reads CASSSKPGLAVSYNEQFF. CDR3 nucleotides: TGTGCCAGCAGTTCAAAACCGGGACTAGCAGTCTCCTACAATGAGCAGTTCTTC.

CDR3 amino acids: CASSFGTGAGDTQYF. The CDR3 DNA follows: TGTGCTAGCTCCTTTGGTACGGGAGCGGGAGATACGCAGTATTTT. The rearrangement joins TRBV12-5 to TRBJ2-3; tentative D call: TRBD2 (6 bases). Germline lookup yields CDR1 LGHNT and CDR2 FRNRAP. The CDR3 consists of 15 residues. V lost 9 bases and J 5 bases, leaving 21 bases between the germline ends.

V is TRBV25-1 and J is TRBJ1-1; D perhaps matches TRBD1 (6 bases). Germline CDR1 is MGHDK and CDR2 is SYGVNS. This CDR3 region has 13 residues. The V gene lost 6 bases and the J gene lost 3 bases, with 11 bases spanning the gap. This CDR3 reads CASRQQGYTEAFF. As DNA, the CDR3 is TGTGCCAGCAGGCAACAGGGCTACACTGAAGCTTTCTTT.

This clone was seen a few times. This chain uses TRBV5-1 with TRBJ1-3; D remains unclear. The V gene lost 2 bases and the J gene lost 0 bases, with 12 bases spanning the gap. This CDR3 contains 16 residues. Per germline, CDR1 SGHRS and CDR2 YFSETQ. CDR3 sequence reads: CASSLALSSSGNTIYF. Written as DNA, the CDR3 is TGCGCCAGCAGCTTAGCTTTATCGAGCTCTGGAAACACCATATATTTT.

The rearrangement joins TRBV27 to TRBJ2-1; 8 nucleotides match TRBD2. With 8 bases clipped from V and 7 bases from J, the junction kept 10 bases outside the gene matches. The CDR3 is 14 amino acids. CDR1 is MNHEY and CDR2 is SMNVEV in the germline V gene (reference sequence). In nucleotides, the CDR3 is TGTGCCAGCTATCGGGGGGGCATTACGAATGAGCAGTTCTTC. Amino acid sequence: CASYRGGITNEQFF.

The chain joins TRBV6-1 to TRBJ1-6, with TRBD1 matching over 9 bases. Germline assignment: CDR1 MNHNS and CDR2 SASEGT. The CDR3 spans 16 residues. The junction had 7 bases not matched to a gene; V was cut back by 2 bases and J by 8 bases. The CDR3 DNA follows: TGTGCCAGCAGTGAACCGACAGGGGGTGAATATTCACCCCTCCACTTT. Amino acids: CASSEPTGGEYSPLHF.

This chain joins TRBV6-5 and TRBJ2-1; TRBD1 aligns across 9 bases. With V trimmed by 6 bases and J by 10 bases, 13 bases remained unmatched. The CDR3 length is 15 residues. Germline CDR1 and CDR2: MNHEY and SVGAGI. The DNA of the CDR3 is TGTGCCAGCAGCTCTCCCGGGACAGGGTCTAAGGAGCAGTTCTTC. Translated: CASSSPGTGSKEQFF.

The chain employs TRBV28 and TRBJ1-4; 7 bases are a match to TRBD1. The CDR3 sequence is 14 residues long. V gave up 10 bases and J gave up 0 bases; unmatched junction bases: 5. Germline V gene data show CDR1 as MDHEN and CDR2 as SYDVKM. The CDR3 spells CAIGTDATNEKLFF. In nucleotides, the CDR3 is TGTGCCATAGGGACAGATGCAACTAATGAAAAACTGTTTTTT.

The chain links TRBV19 to TRBJ2-7; 8 nucleotides match TRBD1. Trimming took 6 bases from V and 9 from J; bases not matched to a gene: 22. CDR3 size: 17 residues. Germline V gene sequence: CDR1 LNHDA, CDR2 SQIVND (reference sequence). DNA of the CDR3: TGTGCCAGTAGCCTACCCGGACAGGGCACTACTAGCCCCCGGCAGTACTTC. The encoded protein is CASSLPGQGTTSPRQYF.

This chain joins TRBV6-6 and TRBJ1-2; D is undetermined. The V end lost 6 bases, the J end lost 5 bases, and 10 bases lay between the germline ends. Per the germline V gene, CDR1 is MNHNY and CDR2 is SVGAGI (reference sequence). The length of the CDR3 is 12 residues. The CDR3 nucleotides are TGTGCCAGCAGCCCCCGGGAATATGGCTACACCTTC. It is translated as CASSPREYGYTF.

The gene calls are TRBV28 and TRBJ1-6, with D maybe TRBD1 (5 bases). The CDR3 extends over 14 amino acids. CDR1 MDHEN and CDR2 SYDVKM come from the germline V gene. V was clipped by 11 bases and J by 7 bases, with 18 bases between them. The DNA for the CDR3 is TGTGCCGGGGGAGGTCTTAAAGGAAATTCACCCCTCCACTTT. Translating it yields CAGGGLKGNSPLHF. The whole variable domain, remainder taken from reference TRBV28 and TRBJ1-6, is DVKVTQSSRYLVKRTGEKVFLECVQDMDHENMFWYRQDPGLGLRLIYFSYDVKMKEKGDIPEGYSVSREKKERFSLILESASTNQTSMYLCAGGGLKGNSPLHFGNGTRLTVT.

V is TRBV7-2 and J is TRBJ2-3, with D perhaps TRBD1 (5 bases). The CDR3 length is 14 residues. The ends were cut back, 2 bases at V and 1 base at J, with 7 bases in the middle. Germline CDR1 is SGHTA and CDR2 is FQGNSA. CDR3 loop: CASSLRGRTDTQYF. CDR3 bases: TGTGCCAGCAGCTTAAGGGGCCGCACAGATACGCAGTATTTT.

With regard to this clone: The sample has other DNA sequences that encode this CDR3 too. This chain links TRBV3-1 (or the pseudogene TRBV3-2) with TRBJ2-3; 8 bases match TRBD2. Per the germline V gene, CDR1 is LGHDT and CDR2 is YNNKEL (reference sequence). Trimming removed 1 base from V and 4 bases from J; junction bases left unmatched: 1. The CDR3 spans 14 residues. The CDR3 reads CASSQAGGPDTQYF. The CDR3 region has the DNA TGTGCCAGCAGCCAAGCGGGGGGGCCAGATACGCAGTATTTT.

The chain recombines TRBV18 with TRBJ1-1; 11 positions match TRBD1. Germline V gene data show CDR1 as KGHSH and CDR2 as LQKENI. This CDR3 contains 17 residues. Trimming cost V 2 bases and J 3 bases; bases outside gene matches: 8. CDR3 in DNA: TGTGCCAGCTCACCAATGTTGGGACAGGGGGAGGACACTGAAGCTTTCTTT. As protein: CASSPMLGQGEDTEAFF.

This CDR3 reads CATSRGGWDRVNEQFF. The CDR3 DNA reads TGTGCCACCAGCAGAGGAGGGTGGGACAGGGTCAATGAGCAGTTCTTC. J is TRBJ2-1 and V is TRBV15; 9 nucleotides agree with TRBD1. V lost 1 base to trimming and J lost 6 bases; unmatched junction nucleotides: 7. The CDR3 sequence is 16 residues long. CDR1 is LNHNV, CDR2 YYDKDF, per germline (reference sequence).

This chain joins TRBV30 and TRBJ2-7, with 8 positions matching TRBD1. The CDR3 consists of 16 residues. CDR1 is GTSNPN, CDR2 SVGIG, per germline (reference sequence). The J segment lost 3 bases and the V segment lost 3 bases, leaving 13 bases of the junction unmatched. Here the CDR3 DNA reads TGTGCCTGGAGCGCAGGCCTCGGACAGGGACGCTACGAGCAGTACTTC. Its translation is CAWSAGLGQGRYEQYF.

This rearrangement joins TRBV29-1 to TRBJ2-7, with TRBD2 identical over 8 bases. The CDR3 loop spans 15 amino acids. Losses at the gene ends were 1 base for V and 1 base for J; bases not matched to a gene: 6. CDR1 and CDR2 from the germline V gene are SQVTM and ANQGSEA. CDR3 amino acids: CSVEVRGAPSYEQYF. DNA for the CDR3: TGCAGCGTTGAAGTGCGGGGGGCCCCTTCCTACGAGCAGTACTTC.

This chain joins TRBV7-2 and TRBJ1-5; unclear D gene. Germline CDR1 reads SGHTA; CDR2 reads FQGNSA. CDR3 length equals 13 residues. The V end was cut by 0 bases, the J end by 3 bases, with 3 bases between. The chain's CDR3 is CASSLAVNQPQHF. CDR3 sequence (DNA): TGTGCCAGCAGCTTAGCCGTCAATCAGCCCCAGCATTTT. The entire variable domain, with the rest obtained from reference TRBV7-2 and TRBJ1-5, is as follows: GAGVSQSPSNKVTEKGKDVELRCDPISGHTALYWYRQSLGQGLEFLIYFQGNSAPDKSGLPSDRFSAERTGGSVSTLTIQRTQQEDSAVYLCASSLAVNQPQHFGDGTRLSIL.

The V call is TRBV5-6, the J call TRBJ1-2; D unresolved. V dropped 6 bases and J dropped 3 bases, with 9 bases sitting between them. This CDR3 region has 12 residues. Looked up from germline, CDR1 is SGHDT and CDR2 is YYEEEE. CDR3 sequence: CASISADYGYTF. CDR3 nucleotides: TGTGCCAGCATTTCGGCGGACTATGGCTACACCTTC.

The V call is TRBV5-4, the J call TRBJ2-1; no definite D call. This CDR3 region has 15 residues. Germline V gene sequence: CDR1 SGHNT, CDR2 YYREEE (reference sequence). Trimming stripped 4 bases from V and 0 bases from J, with 11 bases between. The CDR3 bases are TGTGCCAGCAGCCTTAGCCCTAGCTCCTACAATGAGCAGTTCTTC. Amino acids: CASSLSPSSYNEQFF.

CDR3 nucleotides: TGTGCCTGGAGTGTACTAGGGCTGAACTACGAGCAGTACTTC. It specifies CAWSVLGLNYEQYF. This rearrangement joins TRBV30 to TRBJ2-7; D is possibly TRBD2 (5 bases). Germline-derived CDR1 and CDR2 are GTSNPN and SVGIG (reference sequence). V was trimmed by 0 bases and J by 3 bases, leaving 12 bases between them. This CDR3 contains 14 residues.

V and J are TRBV6-5 and TRBJ1-4; unclear D gene. The CDR3 extends over 14 amino acids. The V end was cut by 4 bases, the J end by 7 bases, with 13 bases between. Germline CDR1 is MNHEY and CDR2 is SVGAGI. CDR3 DNA sequence: TGTGCCAGCAGTTCCGACCGGGTTGGTGAAAAACTGTTTTTT. Translating gives CASSSDRVGEKLFF.

This sequence joins TRBV14 and TRBJ2-3; 8 bases fit TRBD1. Germline loops: CDR1 SGHDN, CDR2 FVKESK. With 4 bases clipped from V and 1 base from J, the junction kept 4 bases outside the gene matches. The CDR3 contains 15 residues. CDR3 in amino acids: CASSRLDRGTDTQYF. CDR3 sequence (DNA): TGTGCCAGCAGCCGCCTGGACAGGGGCACAGATACGCAGTATTTT.

The CDR3 loop is CASSGPAYDSISTDTQYF. The DNA for the CDR3 is TGCGCCAGCAGTGGCCCCGCATACGACAGCATTAGCACAGATACGCAGTATTTT. This sequence joins TRBV10-1 and TRBJ2-3, with D perhaps TRBD1 (5 bases). V lost 4 bases and J lost 0, with 20 bases in between. In germline, CDR1 is WNHNN, CDR2 SYGVQD (reference sequence). This CDR3 comprises 18 residues.